A selection of T cell receptor beta chains follows, all from one sample in a study of blood T cell repertoires in COVID-19. Clones were sequenced by immunoSEQ multiplex PCR, and TCRdb holds only the in-frame ones, with some missing. There are 25,000 to 35,000 clones in the sample; under 85% occur only once, and 7% to 8.5% lies in the top ten. The sample taken for sequencing was peripheral blood. These receptors all stem from a woman in her sixties or seventies with active or convalescent COVID-19. The CDR3 runs from the conserved cysteine through the conserved F or W. D genes are given only for firm matches. Expanded clones are given a class, and other clones once, few, many or no size at all.

j_call clone_size d_call v_call cdr3_nt cdr3_aa
TRBJ1-1 . . TRBV6-5 TGTGCCAGCAGAGGGGCCCGAGCGAACACTGAAGCTTTCTTT CASRGARANTEAFF
TRBJ1-4 few TRBD1 TRBV19 TGTGCCAGTAGTCCACGGACAGGTGGTAACGAAAAACTGTTTTTT CASSPRTGGNEKLFF
TRBJ1-1 . TRBD1 TRBV30 TGTGCCTGGATCTTACAGGCAGTTCCCAGGGGGGCTTTCTTT CAWILQAVPRGAFF
TRBJ2-1 . . TRBV5-3 TGTGCCTTCGAGGGTATTGCCTACAATGAGCAGTTCTTC CAFEGIAYNEQFF
TRBJ1-6 once TRBD1 TRBV5-1 TGCGCCAGCAGCTGGGACAGGGGGAAGGGTTCACCCCTCCACTTT CASSWDRGKGSPLHF
TRBJ2-3 few . TRBV24-1 TGTGCCACCAGTGCGCCCGGGTCAGATACGCAGTATTTT CATSAPGSDTQYF
TRBJ2-5 . TRBD1 TRBV5-1 TGCGCCAGCAGCTTAGGACCCGGGACAGGGGGCATTCTCCCCAAAGAGACCCAGTACTTC CASSLGPGTGGILPKETQYF
TRBJ1-2 . . TRBV4-1 TGCGCCAGCAGCCCAGGCTCTCCTAACTATGGCTACACCTTC CASSPGSPNYGYTF
TRBJ1-2 once . TRBV7-9 TGTGCCAGCAAACTCGGGACAAGCGATGGCTACACCTTC CASKLGTSDGYTF
TRBJ2-1 . TRBD2 TRBV4-3 TGCGCCAGCAGCCAAGCATTGCAAGCGGGGGGCTCCTACAATGAGCAGTTCTTC CASSQALQAGGSYNEQFF
TRBJ2-7 . TRBD2 TRBV9 TGTGCCAGCAGCCCCCGCTCAAGCGGGAGGACCTACGAGCAGTACTTC CASSPRSSGRTYEQYF
TRBJ2-7 . . TRBV7-3 TGTGCCAGCAGCCCTGCGGGCCGGTACTACGAGCAGTACTTC CASSPAGRYYEQYF
TRBJ1-1 . TRBD1 TRBV28 TGTGCCAGCAGTTTACTCAGGGGGGAAGCTTTCTTT CASSLLRGEAFF
TRBJ2-5 . . TRBV6-2/TRBV6-3 TGTGCCAGCAGTCGCCACAGTGTACAAGAGACCCAGTACTTC CASSRHSVQETQYF
TRBJ2-3 . TRBD2 TRBV10-3 TGTGCCATCAGTGAGTCGCAACTAGCGGCCCCCACAGATACGCAGTATTTT CAISESQLAAPTDTQYF
TRBJ1-4 . . TRBV19 TGTGCCAGTAGTATCGAGGCGACGGGTAATGAAAAACTGTTTTTT CASSIEATGNEKLFF
TRBJ2-3 . TRBD2 TRBV7-2 TGTGCCAGCAGCTTAAGACTAGCGGGGGGGCATGCAGATACGCAGTATTTT CASSLRLAGGHADTQYF
TRBJ1-2 . . TRBV6-2/TRBV6-3 TGTGCCAGCAGTTACCGAGAATCTTACAGGCATGGCTACACCTTC CASSYRESYRHGYTF
TRBJ1-1 . TRBD1 TRBV25-1 TGTGCCAGCCTCCCAGGGACAGGGTCTGAAGCTTTCTTT CASLPGTGSEAFF
TRBJ2-7 . . TRBV11-2 TGTGCCAGCAGCTTCTTATCCCTATCTAGGCCCTACGAGCAGTACTTC CASSFLSLSRPYEQYF
TRBJ1-2 . . TRBV5-1 TGCGCCAGCAGCTTAGGTAGCAACTATGGCTACACCTTC CASSLGSNYGYTF
TRBJ1-2 . . TRBV5-1 TGCGCCAGCAGCTTGAGCGGGGGGCCCAACTATGGCTACACCTTC CASSLSGGPNYGYTF
TRBJ2-7 . . TRBV19 TGTGCCAGTAGTGACAGGTTAGGCATCACCTACGAGCAGTACTTC CASSDRLGITYEQYF
TRBJ1-5 . . TRBV6-6 TGTGCCAGCAGTTACTCGTTAGGTCGGGGCAATCAGCCCCAGCATTTT CASSYSLGRGNQPQHF
TRBJ2-2 . . TRBV11-2 TGTGCCAGCAGCCTTCACTCGGGGGCGAACACCGGGGAGCTGTTTTTT CASSLHSGANTGELFF
TRBJ2-1 . . TRBV2 TGTGCCAGCACGGGGTTTGCGGGACGAAGGGATGAGCAGTTCTTC CASTGFAGRRDEQFF
TRBJ2-3 . TRBD1 TRBV7-3 TGTGCCAGCAGCTTGACAGGGTCGGGCACAGATACGCAGTATTTT CASSLTGSGTDTQYF
TRBJ2-7 . . TRBV7-2 TGTGCCAGCAGCTTCGATCAGGGGGAGCAGTACTTC CASSFDQGEQYF
TRBJ2-7 . TRBD1 TRBV19 TGTGCCAGTGGGGTAGGGACAGGGCCTTACGAGCAGTACTTC CASGVGTGPYEQYF
TRBJ2-1 . TRBD1 TRBV18 TGTGCCAGCTCACTGGGACAGGGGCAGGGTGAGCAGTTCTTC CASSLGQGQGEQFF
TRBJ2-5 . . TRBV13 TGTGCCAGCAGCGACGGAGGAGGGGAAGAGACCCAGTACTTC CASSDGGGEETQYF
TRBJ2-5 . . TRBV30 TGTGCCTGGAGTGTACGCAGGCCGGAGACCCAGTACTTC CAWSVRRPETQYF
TRBJ1-2 . TRBD1 TRBV5-6 TGTGCCAGCAGCTCGCGGACAGGGAATTATGGCTACACCTTC CASSSRTGNYGYTF
TRBJ1-6 . TRBD1 TRBV27 TGTGCCAGCAGTTTATCTCCCGGACAGGCGGGCTCCTATAATTCACCCCTCCACTTT CASSLSPGQAGSYNSPLHF
TRBJ2-5 . . TRBV7-2 TGTGCCAGCAGCTTAGCAGGAAGTCTGGGGGCGGAGACCCAGTACTTC CASSLAGSLGAETQYF
TRBJ2-4 . TRBD2 TRBV7-2 TGTGCCAGCAGCCCGAGCTGGACTAGCGGATCCGGAAACATTCAGTACTTC CASSPSWTSGSGNIQYF
TRBJ1-2 medium-sized TRBD1 TRBV30 TGTGCCTGGACACTCGTCAGGGGGAACTATGGCTACACCTTC CAWTLVRGNYGYTF
TRBJ1-4 . TRBD1 TRBV2 TGTGCCAGCAGTCCCCCCAGGGGGCGTTTTGCAACTAATGAAAAACTGTTTTTT CASSPPRGRFATNEKLFF
TRBJ2-3 . . TRBV12-5 TGTGCTAGTGGTTTGGGAGGCACCGGTACGCAGTATTTT CASGLGGTGTQYF
TRBJ2-7 . TRBD2 TRBV18 TGTGCCAGCTCACCAGCGGGAGCTTTCCACGAGCAGTACTTC CASSPAGAFHEQYF
TRBJ2-1 once . TRBV10-1 TGCGCCAGCAGTTTTAACTACAATGAGCAGTTCTTC CASSFNYNEQFF
TRBJ2-3 . . TRBV14 TGTGCCAGCAGTAGACGAGGAGGGGGCGCGACAGATACGCAGTATTTT CASSRRGGGATDTQYF
TRBJ2-3 . TRBD1 TRBV5-1 TGCGCCAGCAGCTTGGTGGGGACAGGGGCCACAGATACGCAGTATTTT CASSLVGTGATDTQYF
TRBJ1-1 . . TRBV7-8 TGTGCCAGCAGCTTATCGGGACAAAACCCGAACACTGAAGCTTTCTTT CASSLSGQNPNTEAFF
TRBJ2-5 . TRBD1 TRBV11-2 TGTGCCAGCAGCCAGACAGGGGGCCAAGAGACCCAGTACTTC CASSQTGGQETQYF
TRBJ1-5 . . TRBV19 TGTGCCAGTAGGGAAGAGGCCCAACATTTT CASREEAQHF
TRBJ2-3 . TRBD2 TRBV9 TGTGCCAGCAGCCCTTGGACTAGCGGGGGAGGCACAGATACGCAGTATTTT CASSPWTSGGGTDTQYF
TRBJ2-2 . . TRBV5-6 TGTGCCAGCAGCTTTGGTAGCTTAGTTACCGGGGAGCTGTTTTTT CASSFGSLVTGELFF
TRBJ2-1 once TRBD1 TRBV30 TGTGCCTGGATCGGACAGGTCTACAATGAGCAGTTCTTC CAWIGQVYNEQFF
TRBJ1-5 . TRBD1 TRBV27 TGTGCCAGCAGCCTAGACAGGGATCAGCCCCAGCATTTT CASSLDRDQPQHF
TRBJ2-1 . TRBD2 TRBV6-5 TGTGCCAGCACTCATCGGGGGGATAACTACAATGAGCAGTTCTTC CASTHRGDNYNEQFF
TRBJ1-1 once TRBD1 TRBV6-5 TGTGCCAGCAGTTACCGTAAGACAGGGTTACAGACCGAAGCTTTCTTT CASSYRKTGLQTEAFF
TRBJ1-2 . . TRBV7-8 TGTGCCAGCAGCCGGGCAACTAACTATGGCTACACCTTC CASSRATNYGYTF
TRBJ1-6 . TRBD1 TRBV9 TGTGCCAGCAGCGTAGGGACAGGGGACGCACCCCTCCACTTT CASSVGTGDAPLHF